In this sample, the clone carrying this T cell receptor (beta chain) turned up many times. What it binds is unknown. This CDR3 has 15 residues. Germline CDR1 LNHNV, CDR2 YYDKDF (reference sequence). V lost 1 base to trimming and J lost 10 bases, with 19 bases between them. MiXCR, applied by TCRdb to the reads, yields one record per CDR3 protein. This sample yields 35,000 to 55,000 distinct CDR3 sequences, of which more than 20% are seen a single time; approximately 17% belongs to the top ten. This specimen comes from a study of T cell repertoires in cytomegalovirus infection. Findings and caveats of the study: The ex vivo response was dominated by HLA-C-restricted CMV-specific TCR beta clonotypes. Public TCR beta family frequency separated CMV-and-HLA carriers, including in an independent cohort.

The V gene is TRBV15, the J gene TRBJ1-1; TRBD1 might be the D (5 bases). The sample consisted of PBMCs, sequenced either directly or after in vitro stimulation (not recorded which). The TCR was taken from a human donor in good health (CMV status not recorded). Some clones in this sample may be carry-over from other donors' samples. The CDR3 DNA follows: TGTGCCACCAGCAGAGTATTAAGGCCCAGGGCGGTAGCTTTCTTT. Its protein is CATSRVLRPRAVAFF.